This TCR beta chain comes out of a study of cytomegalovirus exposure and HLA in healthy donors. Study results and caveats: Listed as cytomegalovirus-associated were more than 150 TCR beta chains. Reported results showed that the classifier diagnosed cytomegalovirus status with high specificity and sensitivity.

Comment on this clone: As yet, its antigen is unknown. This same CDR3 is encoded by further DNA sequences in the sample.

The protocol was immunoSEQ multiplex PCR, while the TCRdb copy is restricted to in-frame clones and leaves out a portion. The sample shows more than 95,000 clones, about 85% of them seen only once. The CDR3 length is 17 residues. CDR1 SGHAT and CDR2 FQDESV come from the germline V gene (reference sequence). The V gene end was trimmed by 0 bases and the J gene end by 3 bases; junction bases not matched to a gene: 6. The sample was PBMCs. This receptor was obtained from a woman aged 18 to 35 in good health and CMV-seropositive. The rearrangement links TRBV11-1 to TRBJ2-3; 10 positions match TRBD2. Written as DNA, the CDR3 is TGTGCCAGCAGCTTAGCCCCCCGGACTAGCGGTACAGATACGCAGTATTTT. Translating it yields CASSLAPRTSGTDTQYF.